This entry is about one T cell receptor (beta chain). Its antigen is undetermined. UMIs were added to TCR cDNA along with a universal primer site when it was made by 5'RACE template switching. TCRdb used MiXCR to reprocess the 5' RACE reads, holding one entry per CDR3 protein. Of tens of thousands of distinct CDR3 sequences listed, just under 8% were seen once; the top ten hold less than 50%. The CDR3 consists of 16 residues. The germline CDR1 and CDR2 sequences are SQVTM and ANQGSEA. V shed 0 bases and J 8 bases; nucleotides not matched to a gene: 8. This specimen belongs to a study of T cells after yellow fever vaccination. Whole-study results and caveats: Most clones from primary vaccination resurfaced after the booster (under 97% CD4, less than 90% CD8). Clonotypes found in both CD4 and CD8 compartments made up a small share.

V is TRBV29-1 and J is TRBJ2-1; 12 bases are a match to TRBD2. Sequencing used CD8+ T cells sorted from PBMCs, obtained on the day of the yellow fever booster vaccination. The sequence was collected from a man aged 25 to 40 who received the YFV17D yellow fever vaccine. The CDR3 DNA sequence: TGCAGCGTTGAAGATCAAGAACTAGCGGGAGGTTATGAGCAGTTCTTC. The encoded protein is CSVEDQELAGGYEQFF.